The rows below give T cell receptor beta chains drawn from one sample of a study of CD8+ T cells in alopecia areata. Produced via immunoSEQ multiplex PCR; TCRdb's table is partial and in-frame only. The table includes about 290,000 clones, 58% detected once. Sequenced material: CD4+ T cells sorted from blood, taken at week 24, from a patient treated with tofacitinib. The receptors here all came from a human donor with alopecia areata. Both conserved end residues are trimmed from each CDR3. Each record gives: clone size, V gene, J gene, CDR3 protein. Size is stated for part of the rows, as once, few or many counts, or as a class when the clone is expanded.

NA	TRBV25-1	TRBJ2-7	ASSETGTMAYEQY
few	TRBV28	TRBJ1-2	ASRDSNYGYT
NA	TRBV7-2	TRBJ2-7	ASSPSREYEQY
NA	TRBV2	TRBJ2-6	ASRPGPSSGANVLT
NA	TRBV4-1	TRBJ2-1	ASSHQTGSSYNEQF
NA	TRBV7-2	TRBJ1-6	ASSLVSGSPLH
NA	TRBV7-9	TRBJ1-2	ASRHYPENNYGYT
few	TRBV4-3	TRBJ2-7	ASSPVITTDPYEQY
NA	TRBV28	TRBJ2-7	ASNFRNRNEQY
NA	TRBV5-1	TRBJ2-1	ASSLAAGSPYNEQF
NA	TRBV30	TRBJ2-4	AWSSEGNIQY
NA	TRBV5-6	TRBJ2-2	ASSRQHTGELF
NA	TRBV7-9	TRBJ2-5	ASSDRTGGRRQETQY
few	TRBV2	TRBJ2-5	ASRPGTTEGETQY
few	TRBV2	TRBJ1-6	ASIVDGLGALH
NA	TRBV29-1	TRBJ2-5	SVGRGRETQY
NA	TRBV5-1	TRBJ2-1	ASSPVGQAEGYNEQF
once	TRBV5-1	TRBJ2-3	ASSWNTYTDTQY